The clone carrying this T cell receptor beta chain was observed a handful of times. The antigen remains unidentified. This specimen belongs to a study of response to subunit inactivated influenza vaccine. Notes on the study in general: Authors suggested each seasonal flu vaccination may recruit only limited numbers of new T cells.

Using its own MiXCR run on the RT-PCR reads, TCRdb lists one record per CDR3 protein. The table has under 550,000 distinct CDR3 sequences, 7.5% to 8.5% seen once. V gave up 0 bases and J gave up 2 bases, with 8 bases separating them. The CDR3 is made up of 14 amino acids. Germline V lookup: CDR1 SGHRS, CDR2 YFSETQ. The material was PBMCs from blood, obtained less than 25 months after vaccination. This receptor was identified in a man aged 50 to 75 who received an inactivated influenza vaccine. J is TRBJ1-1 and V is TRBV5-1; D gene ambiguous. CDR3 in DNA: TGCGCCAGCAGCTTGGGTTTGGATAACACTGAAGCTTTCTTT. Residues: CASSLGLDNTEAFF.